These 21 T cell receptor beta chains originate from one sample sequenced in a study of post-analysis software for immune sequencing data. General study points: Five or six TRBV segments, TRBV5-6, TRBV5-1 and TRBV20-1 among them, were found more frequent in patients than controls.

These TCRs' antigens remain unknown. cDNA libraries for TCR beta contained unique molecular identifiers. TCRdb reprocessed the PCR reads via MiXCR and lists one record per CDR3 protein. Altogether hundreds of thousands of distinct CDR3 sequences are present, approximately 53% being singletons, with the ten largest covering approximately 4.3%. The sample taken for sequencing was blood. The receptors shown here come from a girl aged 10 to 17 with multiple sclerosis.

The J gene is TRBJ2-3, the V gene TRBV27; maybe TRBD2 (6 bases). The germline CDR1 and CDR2 sequences are MNHEY and SMNVEV (reference sequence). V was clipped by 5 bases and J by 5 bases, with 17 bases between them. CDR3 length equals 15 residues. CDR3 sequence: CASSRHAGKVDTQYF. The CDR3 DNA reads TGTGCCAGCAGTAGACACGCGGGGAAGGTAGATACGCAGTATTTT.

This clonotype has more than one count but fewer than ten. This chain joins TRBV7-9 and TRBJ2-7; D uncertain. CDR1 and CDR2 (germline): SEHNR, FQNEAQ (reference sequence). V dropped 3 bases and J dropped 2 bases, with 5 bases sitting between them. The CDR3 is made up of 12 amino acids. The DNA of the CDR3 is TGTGCCAGCAGCTTTGCTACCTACGAGCAGTACTTC. Its translation is CASSFATYEQYF.

This clonotype was counted a few times. An end of the junction differs from the germline gene, which may be a read error. J is TRBJ1-6 and V is TRBV2; possible D gene TRBD1, 6 bases. The CDR3 is 15 amino acids. CDR1 SNHLY and CDR2 FYNNEI come from the germline V gene. The DNA for the CDR3 is TGTGCCAGCAGTCGGAACAACAGGGAGGCTTCACCCCCCCACTTT. Amino acids: CASSRNNREASPPHF.

This chain links TRBV29-1 with TRBJ1-2; TRBD1 matches 8 bases. The CDR3 has 16 amino acids. Trimming removed 4 bases from V and 8 bases from J; junction bases left unmatched: 18. Germline V gene lookup returns CDR1 SQVTM and CDR2 ANQGSEA. The CDR3 loop is CSVGQGATPGPGGYTF. Here the CDR3 DNA reads TGCAGCGTTGGTCAGGGGGCAACCCCCGGCCCGGGAGGCTACACCTTC.

The gene calls are TRBV7-6 and TRBJ2-7; D remains ambiguous. CDR1 and CDR2 (germline): SGHVS, FNYEAQ. The V end lost 1 base, the J end lost 3 bases, and 10 bases lay between the germline ends. The CDR3 length is 14 residues. CDR3 nucleotides: TGTGCCAGCAGCTTAGATGTCGGGCACTACGAGCAGTACTTC. Encoded protein: CASSLDVGHYEQYF.

The V and J genes are TRBV6-6 and TRBJ2-5; D gene ambiguous. The V gene lost 2 bases and the J gene lost 0 bases, with 10 bases spanning the gap. The CDR3 has 15 residues. Germline CDR1 and CDR2: MNHNY and SVGAGI (reference sequence). For the CDR3, the DNA is TGTGCCAGCAGTTACACCGTCCGCTACCAAGAGACCCAGTACTTC. Its translation: CASSYTVRYQETQYF.

This clonotype was recorded many times. The CDR3 DNA reads as TGCAGCGTTGCGACAGGGGGTGAGACCCAGTACTTC. It encodes CSVATGGETQYF. The rearrangement uses TRBV29-1 and TRBJ2-5; 9 nucleotides line up with TRBD1. Trimming removed 4 bases from V and 5 bases from J; junction bases left unmatched: 2. The CDR3 contains 12 residues. Looked up from germline, CDR1 is SQVTM and CDR2 is ANQGSEA.

The chain joins TRBV6-4 to TRBJ2-1, with D tentatively TRBD2 (6 bases). Germline assignment: CDR1 MRHNA and CDR2 SNTAGT. The length of the CDR3 is 16 residues. Trimming took 5 bases from V and 5 from J, leaving 19 bases between them. The CDR3 coding sequence is TGTGCCAGCAGTAGGGACGGGACTCCGGCGAACAATGAGCAGTTCTTC. Protein product: CASSRDGTPANNEQFF.

The rearrangement uses TRBV12-3 or TRBV12-4 and TRBJ2-1; D perhaps matches TRBD2 (5 bases). Trimming removed 11 bases at V and 9 bases at J, with 26 bases between. The CDR3 runs to 15 residues. CDR3 in amino acids: CAADDGKTTTGEQFF. The CDR3 region has the DNA TGTGCCGCTGACGACGGGAAGACTACTACCGGTGAGCAGTTCTTC.

This rearrangement joins TRBV6-4 to TRBJ2-2, with 9 positions matching TRBD2. The V and J ends lost 2 bases and 6 bases, in that order; junction bases with no gene match: 1. The germline gives CDR1 MRHNA, CDR2 SNTAGT. CDR3 length equals 14 residues. CDR3 in amino acids: CASSDQRGAGELFF. The CDR3 DNA reads as TGTGCCAGCAGTGACCAGCGGGGGGCCGGGGAGCTGTTTTTT.

This clonotype was found a few times. The genes are TRBV7-9 and TRBJ2-7; D gene ambiguous. V was shortened by 5 bases and J by 5 bases, with 19 bases between the two germline ends. The CDR3 is 15 residues long. Per germline, CDR1 SEHNR and CDR2 FQNEAQ (reference sequence). The CDR3 DNA follows: TGTGCCAGCAGCCGTCGCGAGGTTTCCACCCACGAGCAGTACTTC. Translation gives CASSRREVSTHEQYF.

The V gene is TRBV6-4, the J gene TRBJ2-5; no definite D call. This CDR3 spans 15 amino acids. CDR1 and CDR2 (germline): MRHNA, SNTAGT. V was pared by 0 bases and J by 11 bases, with 19 bases between. Written as DNA, the CDR3 is TGTGCCAGCAGTGACTCGTCGGCCAGCCCCAATGAGCAGTACTTC. Residues: CASSDSSASPNEQYF.

This clonotype was counted between two and nine times. The chain joins TRBV29-1 to TRBJ2-1; TRBD2 agrees at 8 bases. V was pared by 7 bases and J by 2 bases, with 7 bases of the junction left unmatched. Germline loops: CDR1 SQVTM, CDR2 ANQGSEA. This CDR3 spans 14 amino acids. The DNA of the CDR3 is TGCAGCGGCACACTTAGCGGGGCCTACAATGAGCAGTTCTTC. This codes for CSGTLSGAYNEQFF.

The chain joins TRBV20-1 to TRBJ2-5, with TRBD1 as a possible D gene (5 bases). CDR1 is DFQATT and CDR2 is SNEGSKA in the germline V gene (reference sequence). The CDR3 covers 13 residues. The germline V and J ends were trimmed by 4 bases and 0 bases, with 9 bases remaining between them. CDR3 protein: CSATGLYQETQYF. For the CDR3, the DNA is TGCAGTGCTACAGGGTTGTACCAAGAGACCCAGTACTTC.

This clonotype was seen more than once but under ten times. The chain has TRBV12-3 or TRBV12-4 and TRBJ2-4; a weak D match, TRBD1 (5 bases). V was shortened by 7 bases and J by 13 bases, with 20 bases between the two germline ends. CDR3 length: 13 amino acids. CDR3 sequence (DNA): TGTGCCAGCACCCTGGGGCAGGGTCTGGAGCAGTACTTC. This gives the protein CASTLGQGLEQYF.

This clonotype was picked up a small number of times. V and J are TRBV29-1 and TRBJ1-2; D not resolved. Germline-derived CDR1 and CDR2 are SQVTM and ANQGSEA. The V end was cut by 3 bases, the J end by 4 bases, with 12 bases between. The CDR3 length is 13 residues. CDR3 nucleotides: TGCAGCGTTGAGACTAAACGATCCTATGGCTACACCTTC. Amino acids: CSVETKRSYGYTF.

This chain joins TRBV7-6 and TRBJ2-3; 8 bases match TRBD2. The junction had 1 base not matched to a gene; V was cut back by 1 base and J by 1 base. The CDR3 is 15 amino acids. CDR1 and CDR2 from the germline V gene are SGHVS and FNYEAQ. CDR3 bases: TGTGCCAGCAGCTTAGGAGCGGGAGGCACAGATACGCAGTATTTT. The encoded protein is CASSLGAGGTDTQYF.

This clonotype has a handful of counts. The chain couples TRBV5-1 to TRBJ2-4; 10 nucleotides align to TRBD1. The DNA end lines up better with TRBJ2-7; the J call may be wrong. This CDR3 spans 15 amino acids. Germline V lookup: CDR1 SGHRS, CDR2 YFSETQ. CDR3 bases: TGCGCCAGCAGCTCCTCCGGGACAGGGGTAGGCGAGCAGTACTTC. Translating gives CASSSSGTGVGEQYF.

This clonotype was detected a few times. The chain employs TRBV29-1 and TRBJ2-1, with D perhaps assigned TRBD1 or TRBD2 (5 bases each). Germline V CDR1 and CDR2: SQVTM, ANQGSEA. Trimming cost V 6 bases and J 2 bases, with 14 bases left between them. The length of the CDR3 is 14 residues. In nucleotides, the CDR3 is TGCAGCGTGGGGGACGGTAAAGCCTACAATGAGCAGTTCTTC. Translation gives CSVGDGKAYNEQFF.

This chain uses TRBV5-1 with TRBJ2-1, with TRBD2 matching 10 bases. The CDR3 totals 19 residues. The junction had 9 bases not matched to a gene; V was cut back by 0 bases and J by 0 bases. CDR1 and CDR2 (germline): SGHRS, YFSETQ. DNA of the CDR3: TGCGCCAGCAGCTTGGCACGGCTAGCGGGAGATAGCTCCTACAATGAGCAGTTCTTC. Translating gives CASSLARLAGDSSYNEQFF.

The table lists this clonotype with a few counts. J is TRBJ2-5 and V is TRBV12-3 or TRBV12-4; possible D gene TRBD2, 6 bases. The germline V and J ends were trimmed by 3 bases and 2 bases, with 19 bases remaining between them. The CDR3 runs 17 residues. The CDR3 is CASSFHLGGAPQETQYF. CDR3 in DNA: TGTGCCAGCAGTTTCCACCTGGGGGGAGCCCCACAAGAGACCCAGTACTTC.